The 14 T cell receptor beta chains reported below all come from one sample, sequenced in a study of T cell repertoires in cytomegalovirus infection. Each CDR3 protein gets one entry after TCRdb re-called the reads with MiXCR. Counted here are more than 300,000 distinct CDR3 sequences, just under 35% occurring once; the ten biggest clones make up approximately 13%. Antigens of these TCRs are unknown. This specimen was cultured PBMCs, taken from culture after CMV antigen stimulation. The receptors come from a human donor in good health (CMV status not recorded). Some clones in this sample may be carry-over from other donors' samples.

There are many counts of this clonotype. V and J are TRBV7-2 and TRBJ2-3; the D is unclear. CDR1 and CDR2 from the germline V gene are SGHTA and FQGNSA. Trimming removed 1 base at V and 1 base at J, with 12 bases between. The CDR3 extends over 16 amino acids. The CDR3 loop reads CASSLVRLLGTDTQYF. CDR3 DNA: TGTGCCAGCAGCTTAGTCCGGCTTCTCGGCACAGATACGCAGTATTTT.

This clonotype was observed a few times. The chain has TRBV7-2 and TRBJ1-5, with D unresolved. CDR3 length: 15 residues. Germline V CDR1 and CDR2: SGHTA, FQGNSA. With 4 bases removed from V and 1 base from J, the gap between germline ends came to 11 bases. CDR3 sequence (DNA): TGTGCCAGCAGCTCGGATTTCGGGAGCAATCAGCCCCAGCATTTT. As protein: CASSSDFGSNQPQHF.

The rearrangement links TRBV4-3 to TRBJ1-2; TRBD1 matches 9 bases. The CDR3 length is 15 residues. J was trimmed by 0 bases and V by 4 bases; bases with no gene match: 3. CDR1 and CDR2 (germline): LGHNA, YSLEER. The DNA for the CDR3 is TGCGCCAGCAGCCGAGGGACAGGGCCTAACTATGGCTACACCTTC. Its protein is CASSRGTGPNYGYTF.

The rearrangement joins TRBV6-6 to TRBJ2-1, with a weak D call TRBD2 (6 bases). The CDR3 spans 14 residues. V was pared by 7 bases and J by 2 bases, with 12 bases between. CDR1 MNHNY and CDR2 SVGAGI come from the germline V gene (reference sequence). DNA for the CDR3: TGTGCCAGCAATTTAGCGGCCCCCTACAATGAGCAGTTCTTC. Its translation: CASNLAAPYNEQFF.

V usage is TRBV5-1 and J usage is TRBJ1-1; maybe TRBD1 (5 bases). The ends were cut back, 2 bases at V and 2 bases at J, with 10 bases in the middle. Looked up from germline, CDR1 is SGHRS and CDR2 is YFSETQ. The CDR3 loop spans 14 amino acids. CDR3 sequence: CASSFGTLNTEAFF. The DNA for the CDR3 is TGCGCCAGCAGCTTCGGGACGCTAAACACTGAAGCTTTCTTT.

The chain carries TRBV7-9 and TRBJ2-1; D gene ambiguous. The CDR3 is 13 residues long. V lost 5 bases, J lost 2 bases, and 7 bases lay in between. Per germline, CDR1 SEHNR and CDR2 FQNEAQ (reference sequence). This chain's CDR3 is CASSLRPYNEQFF. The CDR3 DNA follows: TGTGCCAGCAGCCTGCGCCCCTACAATGAGCAGTTCTTC.

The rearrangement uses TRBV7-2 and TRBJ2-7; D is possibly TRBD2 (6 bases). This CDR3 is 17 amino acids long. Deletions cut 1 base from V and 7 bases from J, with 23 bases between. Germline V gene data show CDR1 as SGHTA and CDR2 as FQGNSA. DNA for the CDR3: TGTGCCAGCAGCTTAGTGACCCGGGCGGGATCGTTTGGGGAGCAGTACTTC. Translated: CASSLVTRAGSFGEQYF. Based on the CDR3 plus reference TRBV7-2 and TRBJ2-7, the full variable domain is GAGVSQSPSNKVTEKGKDVELRCDPISGHTALYWYRQSLGQGLEFLIYFQGNSAPDKSGLPSDRFSAERTGGSVSTLTIQRTQQEDSAVYLCASSLVTRAGSFGEQYFGPGTRLTVT.

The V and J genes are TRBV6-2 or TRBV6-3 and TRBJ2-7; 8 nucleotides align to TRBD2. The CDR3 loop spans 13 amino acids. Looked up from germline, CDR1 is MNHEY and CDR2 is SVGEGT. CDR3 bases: TGTCGAGATTGCGGGAGGCCGAGATACGAGCAGTACGTC. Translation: CRDCGRPRYEQYV.

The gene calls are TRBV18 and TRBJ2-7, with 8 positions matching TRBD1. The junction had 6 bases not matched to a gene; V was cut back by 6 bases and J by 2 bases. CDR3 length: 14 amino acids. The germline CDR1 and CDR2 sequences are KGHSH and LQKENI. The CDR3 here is CASSPGQEPYEQYF. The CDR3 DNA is TGTGCCAGCTCCCCGGGACAGGAACCCTACGAGCAGTACTTC.

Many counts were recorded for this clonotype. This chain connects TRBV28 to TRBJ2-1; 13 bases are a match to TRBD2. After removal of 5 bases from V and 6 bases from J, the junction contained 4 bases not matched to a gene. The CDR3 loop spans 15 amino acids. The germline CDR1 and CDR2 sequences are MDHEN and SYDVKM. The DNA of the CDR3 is TGTGCCAGCAGTCCCAGACTAGCGGGAGGCAATGAGCAGTTCTTC. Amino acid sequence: CASSPRLAGGNEQFF.

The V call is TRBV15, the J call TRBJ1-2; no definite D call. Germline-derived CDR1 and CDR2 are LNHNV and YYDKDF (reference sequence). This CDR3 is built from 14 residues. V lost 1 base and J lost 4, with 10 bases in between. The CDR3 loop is CATSRGNRPYGYTF. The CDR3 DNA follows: TGTGCCACCAGCAGAGGGAACAGACCCTATGGCTACACCTTC.

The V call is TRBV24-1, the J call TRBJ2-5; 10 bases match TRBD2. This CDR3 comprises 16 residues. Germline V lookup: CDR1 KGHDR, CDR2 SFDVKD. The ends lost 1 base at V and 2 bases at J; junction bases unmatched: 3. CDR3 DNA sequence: TGTGCCACCAGTGATTTTCAGCGGGAGGGACAAGAGACCCAGTACTTC. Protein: CATSDFQREGQETQYF.

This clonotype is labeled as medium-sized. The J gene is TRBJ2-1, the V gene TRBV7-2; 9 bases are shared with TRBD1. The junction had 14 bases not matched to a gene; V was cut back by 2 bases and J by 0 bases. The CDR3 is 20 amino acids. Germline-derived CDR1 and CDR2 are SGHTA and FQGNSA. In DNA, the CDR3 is TGTGCCAGCAGCTTACTCAAGGGACAGGGCTATGGGCGCTCCTACAATGAGCAGTTCTTC. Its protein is CASSLLKGQGYGRSYNEQFF.

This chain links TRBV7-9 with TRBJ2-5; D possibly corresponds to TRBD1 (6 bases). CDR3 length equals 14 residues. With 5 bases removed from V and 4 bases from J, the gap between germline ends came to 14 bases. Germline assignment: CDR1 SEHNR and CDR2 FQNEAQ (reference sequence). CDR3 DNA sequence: TGTGCCAGCAGCGGAAGGGACAAACCAGAGACCCAGTACTTC. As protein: CASSGRDKPETQYF.